The next 29 T cell receptor beta chains were all read from a single sample in a study of T cells in Graves' hyperthyroidism and ophthalmopathy. Amplified TCR beta CDR3 regions derived from RNA transcripts. First-round RT-PCR targeting the TCR CDR3 was performed with the HTBI primer set. Each CDR3 protein is one row after TCRdb ran MiXCR on the multiplex PCR reads. The table records approximately 330,000 distinct CDR3 sequences, 15% to 20% of them present only once. Sequencing was done on a sample of blood. These receptors came from a woman between 50 and 59 years old with Graves' hyperthyroidism.

The V gene is TRBV5-1, the J gene TRBJ2-6; a weak D match, TRBD2 (6 bases). Germline V gene data show CDR1 as SGHRS and CDR2 as YFSETQ. The V gene lost 4 bases and the J gene lost 0 bases, with 8 bases spanning the gap. The length of the CDR3 is 15 residues. The CDR3, as DNA: TGCGCCAGCAGCGGAGGGAGCTCTGGGGCCAACGTCCTGACTTTC. It yields the protein CASSGGSSGANVLTF.

This clonotype was observed a handful of times. The rearrangement uses TRBV2 and TRBJ2-5, with a weak D call TRBD1 (6 bases). Germline CDR1 SNHLY, CDR2 FYNNEI. The CDR3 loop spans 15 amino acids. Trimming took 6 bases from V and 2 from J, leaving 16 bases between them. CDR3 DNA: TGTGCCAGCAGGGAGGACAGACTATCACAAGAGACCCAGTACTTC. Translating gives CASREDRLSQETQYF.

V is TRBV5-6 and J is TRBJ1-2; D uncertain. CDR1 SGHDT and CDR2 YYEEEE come from the germline V gene. This CDR3 comprises 14 residues. V lost 4 bases and J lost 4, with 14 bases in between. In DNA form, the CDR3 reads TGTGCCAGCAGCGCCTACCGTGGAAGCTATGGCTACACCTTC. Encoded protein: CASSAYRGSYGYTF.

This clonotype occurred many times. V gene TRBV28 combines with J gene TRBJ1-2, with D possibly being TRBD1 (5 bases). Trimming removed 3 bases from V and 3 bases from J, with 14 bases in between. Germline V gives CDR1 MDHEN, CDR2 SYDVKM. CDR3 length: 15 amino acids. CDR3 residues: CASSFATGTYYGYTF. The DNA for the CDR3 is TGTGCCAGCAGTTTCGCAACCGGGACCTACTATGGCTACACCTTC.

This clonotype appeared a few times. The chain carries TRBV30 and TRBJ1-3; no clear D. The CDR3 totals 14 residues. The V gene lost 0 bases and the J gene lost 4 bases, with 10 bases spanning the gap. Germline V gene sequence: CDR1 GTSNPN, CDR2 SVGIG (reference sequence). The CDR3 sequence: CAWSVSGPGNTIYF. For the CDR3, the DNA is TGTGCCTGGAGTGTATCTGGTCCCGGAAACACCATATATTTT.

The sample holds a few counts of this clonotype. V usage is TRBV4-1 and J usage is TRBJ1-4; the D is unclear. The CDR3 runs to 16 residues. The V end was cut by 4 bases, the J end by 0 bases, with 12 bases between. CDR1 MGHRA and CDR2 YSYEKL come from the germline V gene. CDR3 sequence (DNA): TGCGCCAGCAGCCGCGCAACCGGGGCAACTAATGAAAAACTGTTTTTT. This sequence encodes CASSRATGATNEKLFF.

The table lists this clonotype with many counts. This chain connects TRBV3-1 to TRBJ2-3; D is perhaps TRBD2 (6 bases). Germline CDR1 reads LGHDT; CDR2 reads YNNKEL (reference sequence). There are 16 residues in the CDR3. The V and J ends lost 4 bases and 2 bases respectively, with 16 bases between them. The CDR3 nucleotides read TGTGCCAGCAGCCTCTCCTGGACTACCAACACAGATACGCAGTATTTT. This sequence encodes CASSLSWTTNTDTQYF.

V gene TRBV10-3 combines with J gene TRBJ2-5; TRBD1 is a possible D gene (5 bases). The V and J ends lost 2 bases and 1 base respectively, with 8 bases between them. The CDR3 is 14 amino acids. In germline, CDR1 is ENHRY, CDR2 SYGVKD. CDR3 residues: CAISEDSIQETQYF. For the CDR3, the DNA is TGTGCCATCAGTGAGGACAGTATCCAAGAGACCCAGTACTTC.

This clonotype was seen repeatedly, ten times or more. The chain links TRBV2 to TRBJ2-2; D uncertain. The V and J ends lost 5 bases and 8 bases respectively, with 9 bases between them. This CDR3 has 12 amino acids. Germline V gene sequence: CDR1 SNHLY, CDR2 FYNNEI. CDR3 sequence reads: CASSRVPGELFF. CDR3 in DNA: TGTGCCAGCAGTAGGGTGCCAGGGGAGCTGTTTTTT.

This clonotype turned up a few times. CDR3 amino acids: CASSTSTGEVYGYTF. DNA for the CDR3: TGTGCCAGCAGTACTAGCACAGGGGAGGTCTATGGCTACACCTTC. The chain carries TRBV27 and TRBJ1-2, with 7 bases that match TRBD1. J gave up 4 bases and V 5 bases, and 10 bases lay outside the gene matches. The CDR3 has 15 amino acids. The germline V gene encodes CDR1 MNHEY and CDR2 SMNVEV (reference sequence).

The chain has TRBV20-1 and TRBJ2-3; TRBD2 agrees at 8 bases. The V gene's germline CDR1 is DFQATT and CDR2 SNEGSKA (reference sequence). The CDR3 has 17 amino acids. Unmatched junction bases numbered 14, after V lost 3 bases and J lost 3 bases. DNA of the CDR3: TGCAGTGCTAGTGGGCCAAGGCGGGGGGCCGGAACAGATACGCAGTATTTT. As protein: CSASGPRRGAGTDTQYF.

This clonotype was seen only a few times. The chain has TRBV3-1 and TRBJ2-1; 9 bases match TRBD2. CDR1 LGHDT and CDR2 YNNKEL come from the germline V gene (reference sequence). V gave up 0 bases and J gave up 4 bases; unmatched junction bases: 10. This CDR3 contains 18 residues. The CDR3 nucleotides are TGTGCCAGCAGCCAAGATATATCGGGACTAGCAGTATACAATGAGCAGTTCTTC. Amino acid sequence: CASSQDISGLAVYNEQFF.

This clonotype appeared many times. The V and J genes are TRBV11-2 and TRBJ1-1, with 7 bases matching TRBD1. Trimming took 3 bases from V and 4 from J; bases not matched to a gene: 2. CDR3 size: 13 residues. From germline, CDR1 is SGHAT and CDR2 FQNNGV. The CDR3 protein is CASSLSGGTEAFF. The CDR3 DNA reads as TGTGCCAGCAGCTTGTCAGGGGGCACTGAAGCTTTCTTT.

CDR3: CASRSPGTGDYGYTF. DNA for the CDR3: TGTGCCAGCAGGTCCCCCGGGACAGGAGATTATGGCTACACCTTC. The V and J genes are TRBV6-1 and TRBJ1-2, with TRBD1 matching 8 bases. The V segment lost 6 bases and the J segment 5 bases; nucleotides outside the gene matches: 11. Germline CDR1 MNHNS, CDR2 SASEGT. The CDR3 spans 15 residues.

The V call is TRBV19, the J call TRBJ1-1, with a tentative D call TRBD1 (6 bases). CDR1 and CDR2 from the germline V gene are LNHDA and SQIVND (reference sequence). Between the trimmed V and J ends, which lost 5 bases and 5 bases, there was a span of 9 bases. The CDR3 spans 12 residues. The chain's CDR3 is CASSYRETEAFF. The CDR3 DNA reads TGTGCCAGTAGTTACAGGGAGACTGAAGCTTTCTTT.

This clonotype was seen only a few times. The V gene is TRBV4-1, the J gene TRBJ2-3; D unresolved. This CDR3 has 15 residues. With 1 base removed from V and 1 base from J, the gap between germline ends came to 9 bases. Germline CDR1 is MGHRA and CDR2 is YSYEKL. Here the CDR3 DNA reads TGCGCCAGCAGCCAAGTCGGTACCCGCACAGATACGCAGTATTTT. Protein product: CASSQVGTRTDTQYF.

V is TRBV6-1 and J is TRBJ1-1; the match to TRBD1 covers 8 bases. The CDR3 length is 15 residues. Germline CDR1 is MNHNS and CDR2 is SASEGT. V was pared by 7 bases and J by 2 bases, with 9 bases of the junction left unmatched. The CDR3 loop is CASMRQGAGNTEAFF. CDR3 nucleotides: TGTGCCAGCATGCGGCAGGGGGCAGGAAACACTGAAGCTTTCTTT.

The table lists this clonotype with a few counts. The rearrangement uses TRBV7-9 and TRBJ2-5; D gene uncertain. Trimming took off 4 bases at V and 1 base at J, with 10 bases between the two ends. This CDR3 region has 14 residues. The germline CDR1 and CDR2 sequences are SEHNR and FQNEAQ (reference sequence). CDR3 amino acids: CASSYYLVQETQYF. CDR3 DNA: TGTGCCAGCAGCTACTACCTGGTCCAAGAGACCCAGTACTTC.

This clonotype has a count of ten or more. The rearrangement uses TRBV20-1 and TRBJ2-7; the D gene is possibly TRBD2 (6 bases). CDR1 and CDR2 from the germline V gene are DFQATT and SNEGSKA (reference sequence). The CDR3 extends over 14 amino acids. The V gene lost 6 bases and the J gene lost 6 bases, with 21 bases spanning the gap. CDR3 amino acids: CSAPVVGGRGEQYF. The DNA for the CDR3 is TGCAGTGCCCCTGTAGTAGGAGGGAGAGGCGAGCAGTACTTC.

The chain has TRBV6-1 and TRBJ2-7; D gene unclear. V was trimmed by 6 bases and J by 6 bases, leaving 9 bases between them. Germline CDR1 MNHNS, CDR2 SASEGT. The CDR3 covers 11 residues. DNA for the CDR3: TGTGCCAGCAGCGGCCGTGTCGAGCAGTACGTC. Translation gives CASSGRVEQYV.

This clonotype was counted at least ten times. The chain couples TRBV30 to TRBJ1-4; D may be TRBD1 (6 bases). With 3 bases removed from V and 0 bases from J, the gap between germline ends came to 20 bases. This CDR3 region has 18 residues. Germline V gene sequence: CDR1 GTSNPN, CDR2 SVGIG (reference sequence). In DNA, the CDR3 is TGTGCCTGGAGAGGAAATACAGGGTTTCTTGCAACTAATGAAAAACTGTTTTTT. Its translation is CAWRGNTGFLATNEKLFF.

A few counts support this clonotype. The chain uses TRBV20-1 and TRBJ2-1; D not resolved. The V and J ends lost 6 bases and 7 bases respectively, with 13 bases between them. Per the germline V gene, CDR1 is DFQATT and CDR2 is SNEGSKA (reference sequence). CDR3 size: 12 residues. CDR3 nucleotides: TGCAGTGCCCCGGTCCCCCCGAATGAGCAGTTCTTC. Its translation: CSAPVPPNEQFF.

This clonotype has at least ten counts. This chain connects TRBV6-1 to TRBJ1-1; D is undetermined. CDR1 MNHNS and CDR2 SASEGT come from the germline V gene. V gave up 7 bases and J gave up 6 bases, with 12 bases separating them. The CDR3 totals 12 residues. The CDR3 nucleotides are TGTGCCAGCACAGAAACAGTCCCTGAAGCTTTCTTT. Encoded protein: CASTETVPEAFF.

The rearrangement joins TRBV9 to TRBJ1-3; D not resolved. This CDR3 is built from 16 residues. Deletions cut 9 bases from V and 2 bases from J, with 21 bases between. Germline V CDR1 and CDR2: SGDLS, YYNGEE. The CDR3 nucleotides are TGTGCCAACAGAGAGGTATGGCCAGCCCCTGGAAACACCATATATTTT. Translating gives CANREVWPAPGNTIYF.

This clonotype was seen many times. The gene calls are TRBV28 and TRBJ2-3; unclear D gene. V lost 3 bases, J lost 4 bases, and 17 bases lay in between. CDR3 size: 16 residues. The germline V gene encodes CDR1 MDHEN and CDR2 SYDVKM. The CDR3 bases are TGTGCCAGCAGTTTCCTTCCCCTGGCGTTCGCAGATACGCAGTATTTT. Translated, it gives CASSFLPLAFADTQYF.

This clonotype was counted many times. The V call is TRBV27, the J call TRBJ2-6; D gene unclear. V was cut by 10 bases and J by 0 bases, with 7 bases left in between. There are 13 residues in the CDR3. CDR1 is MNHEY, CDR2 SMNVEV, per germline (reference sequence). The CDR3 nucleotides are TGTGCCACCTCTAGCTCTGGGGCCAACGTCCTGACTTTC. It translates to CATSSSGANVLTF.

This clonotype was seen only a few times. The rearrangement joins TRBV10-3 to TRBJ1-1; TRBD1 matches 9 bases. The germline CDR1 and CDR2 sequences are ENHRY and SYGVKD. The CDR3 has 13 residues. With 10 bases clipped from V and 4 bases from J, the junction kept 7 bases outside the gene matches. CDR3 nucleotides: TGTGCCACCCGACAGGGGGTTGGCACTGAAGCTTTCTTT. Amino acid sequence: CATRQGVGTEAFF.

This clonotype showed up many times. V and J are TRBV28 and TRBJ1-1; tentative D call: TRBD1 (6 bases). Deletions cut 5 bases from V and 4 bases from J, with 11 bases between. The CDR3 sequence is 13 residues long. The V gene's germline CDR1 is MDHEN and CDR2 SYDVKM. The CDR3 DNA reads TGTGCCAGCAGTATCCCGACAGGCACTGAAGCTTTCTTT. Translated: CASSIPTGTEAFF.

The rearrangement joins TRBV11-1 to TRBJ2-1; 8 bases agree with TRBD2. Germline lookup yields CDR1 SGHAT and CDR2 FQDESV (reference sequence). Unmatched junction bases numbered 6, after V lost 3 bases and J lost 5 bases. This CDR3 contains 15 residues. The CDR3 DNA reads as TGTGCCAGCAGCTTCCCCCGGGGACTAGACAATGAGCAGTTCTTC. Its translation is CASSFPRGLDNEQFF.